This passage covers 28 T cell receptor beta chains from one sample sequenced in a study of CD8 T cells in ankylosing spondylitis. These receptors lack a known antigen. TCRdb re-called the 5' RACE reads with MiXCR, one entry per CDR3 protein. The sample holds under 850,000 distinct CDR3 sequences, about 20% seen once. Overall study results and limits: Roughly 8 highly homologous variants made up a TCR beta motif that seemed to typify ankylosing spondylitis blood.

Material for sequencing was blood, either unsorted or a sorted T cell fraction (not recorded which). The receptors were gathered from a male donor with ankylosing spondylitis.

The sample holds many counts of this clonotype. The chain couples TRBV7-9 to TRBJ2-7, with 14 bases lining up with TRBD2. The V and J ends lost 5 bases and 1 base, in that order; junction bases with no gene match: 7. Germline-derived CDR1 and CDR2 are SEHNR and FQNEAQ (reference sequence). The CDR3 runs to 17 residues. As DNA, the CDR3 is TGTGCCAGCAGCCTAGGACTAGCGGGGGGCCTTTCCTACGAGCAGTACTTC. Amino acid sequence: CASSLGLAGGLSYEQYF.

V usage is TRBV12-3 or TRBV12-4 and J usage is TRBJ1-5; TRBD1 might be the D (6 bases). CDR3 size: 14 residues. Between the trimmed V and J ends, which lost 2 bases and 7 bases, there was a span of 12 bases. The CDR3, as DNA: TGTGCCAGCAGTTTACTGGGGGCCGGGCAGCCCCAGCATTTT. Its protein is CASSLLGAGQPQHF.

This clonotype has a handful of counts. The chain links TRBV20-1 to TRBJ2-2; 11 bases are shared with TRBD2. With V trimmed by 6 bases and J by 4 bases, 4 bases remained unmatched. This CDR3 has 14 amino acids. CDR1 is DFQATT, CDR2 SNEGSKA, per germline (reference sequence). This chain's CDR3 is CSAKTSGTTGELFF. The CDR3 coding sequence is TGCAGTGCGAAGACTAGCGGGACCACCGGGGAGCTGTTTTTT.

The chain links TRBV2 to TRBJ1-1; TRBD1 is a possible D gene (5 bases). CDR1 SNHLY and CDR2 FYNNEI come from the germline V gene. Between the trimmed V and J ends, which lost 8 bases and 1 base, there was a span of 11 bases. The CDR3 length is 13 residues. The DNA for the CDR3 is TGTGCCAGCGCAGGGAGGGGGAACACTGAAGCTTTCTTT. As protein: CASAGRGNTEAFF.

The chain is built from TRBV7-9 and TRBJ1-5; 7 nucleotides agree with TRBD1. Germline CDR1 reads SEHNR; CDR2 reads FQNEAQ (reference sequence). The CDR3 loop spans 15 amino acids. After removal of 5 bases from V and 0 bases from J, the junction contained 4 bases not matched to a gene. CDR3 loop: CASSQTGDSNQPQHF. In nucleotides, the CDR3 is TGTGCCAGCAGCCAAACAGGGGATAGCAATCAGCCCCAGCATTTT.

This rearrangement joins TRBV3-1 to TRBJ1-2, with D perhaps matching TRBD1 (6 bases). Germline values: CDR1 LGHDT, CDR2 YNNKEL (reference sequence). The CDR3 has 16 amino acids. V was pared by 1 base and J by 0 bases, with 12 bases between. The CDR3: CASSQGNPGANYGYTF. The DNA of the CDR3 is TGTGCCAGCAGCCAAGGAAATCCAGGGGCTAACTATGGCTACACCTTC.

This chain connects TRBV14 to TRBJ2-5; 7 bases align to TRBD1. Germline assignment: CDR1 SGHDN and CDR2 FVKESK. The length of the CDR3 is 15 residues. The J segment lost 5 bases and the V segment lost 3 bases, leaving 9 bases of the junction unmatched. The DNA for the CDR3 is TGTGCCAGCAGCCAGACTTTACAGGGGAAGGAGACCCAGTACTTC. It yields the protein CASSQTLQGKETQYF.

In its sample, this clonotype was seen a few times. The gene calls are TRBV7-8 and TRBJ1-5; D may be TRBD1 (5 bases). Germline-derived CDR1 and CDR2 are SGHVS and FQNEAQ. The CDR3 length is 15 residues. V was trimmed by 5 bases and J by 6 bases, leaving 17 bases between them. CDR3 nucleotide sequence: TGTGCCAGCAGCACCGGGCCGGGGGTGAGTCAGCCCCAGCATTTT. It specifies CASSTGPGVSQPQHF.

The chain is built from TRBV12-3 or TRBV12-4 and TRBJ2-1; tentatively, D is TRBD1 (6 bases). The CDR3 is made up of 14 amino acids. V lost 6 bases and J 8 bases, leaving 17 bases between the germline ends. The chain's CDR3 is CASSFLGAHDEQFF. The CDR3 nucleotides are TGTGCCAGCAGCTTCCTGGGGGCCCACGATGAGCAGTTCTTC.

This clonotype turned up a few times. The V and J genes are TRBV3-1 and TRBJ2-5, with 8 bases matching TRBD2. Germline loops: CDR1 LGHDT, CDR2 YNNKEL (reference sequence). The CDR3 runs to 17 residues. The ends lost 0 bases at V and 9 bases at J; junction bases unmatched: 15. The CDR3 here is CASSQDTRSGSRGAQYF. DNA of the CDR3: TGTGCCAGCAGCCAAGATACGAGGAGCGGGAGTCGTGGGGCCCAGTACTTC.

V is TRBV27 and J is TRBJ2-1; D gene uncertain. Germline V gene sequence: CDR1 MNHEY, CDR2 SMNVEV (reference sequence). The CDR3 length is 15 residues. Trimming removed 3 bases at V and 3 bases at J, with 12 bases between. CDR3 nucleotide sequence: TGTGCCAGCAGTTTCTCCGGCAGCGTCTACAATGAGCAGTTCTTC. Translated, it gives CASSFSGSVYNEQFF.

This clonotype has a handful of counts. The chain employs TRBV7-9 and TRBJ1-2; 8 bases are shared with TRBD1. Germline V gene sequence: CDR1 SEHNR, CDR2 FQNEAQ (reference sequence). The V segment lost 6 bases and the J segment 5 bases; nucleotides outside the gene matches: 8. The CDR3 is made up of 14 amino acids. The CDR3 DNA reads as TGTGCCAGCAGATACGGACAGGGAACATATGGCTACACCTTC. This sequence encodes CASRYGQGTYGYTF.

This chain joins TRBV9 and TRBJ2-3; TRBD2 is a possible D gene (7 bases). Trimming cost V 0 bases and J 2 bases, with 16 bases left between them. This CDR3 comprises 17 residues. The germline gives CDR1 SGDLS, CDR2 YYNGEE. CDR3 sequence: CASSVGMGGDNTDTQYF. The CDR3 DNA sequence: TGTGCCAGCAGCGTAGGCATGGGGGGGGACAACACAGATACGCAGTATTTT.

The chain combines TRBV24-1 with TRBJ2-3; TRBD2 is a possible D gene (5 bases). V was shortened by 4 bases and J by 6 bases, with 10 bases between the two germline ends. The CDR3 extends over 13 amino acids. CDR1 and CDR2 from the germline V gene are KGHDR and SFDVKD. The CDR3 loop is CATSDGGRDTQYF. For the CDR3, the DNA is TGTGCCACCAGTGACGGAGGCCGGGATACGCAGTATTTT.

In its sample, this clonotype was seen many times. CDR3 in amino acids: CASSGEAFF. The DNA of the CDR3 is TGTGCCAGCAGCGGAGAAGCTTTCTTT. The chain recombines TRBV9 with TRBJ1-1; no clear D gene. This CDR3 is 9 amino acids long. The germline V and J ends were trimmed by 3 bases and 8 bases, with 2 bases remaining between them. In germline, CDR1 is SGDLS, CDR2 YYNGEE.

This clonotype was seen only a few times. One end of the junction does not line up with germline, which may come from a read error. The chain carries TRBV4-1 and TRBJ1-2, with 7 bases matching TRBD1. The germline CDR1 and CDR2 sequences are MGHRA and YSYEKL. The CDR3 runs to 13 residues. CDR3 residues: CASSQDREDGYTF. The CDR3 DNA follows: TGCGCCAGCAGTCAAGACAGGGAGGATGGCTACACCTTC.

This clonotype showed up just a few times. V is TRBV12-3 or TRBV12-4 and J is TRBJ1-2, with D possibly matching TRBD1 (6 bases). The CDR3 totals 14 residues. V shed 7 bases and J shed 4 bases, with 16 bases lying between them. The CDR3 spells CASTEYRVGYGYTF. DNA for the CDR3: TGTGCCAGCACCGAATACAGGGTTGGCTATGGCTACACCTTC.

This clonotype has at least ten counts. J is TRBJ1-1 and V is TRBV20-1; the D gene is possibly TRBD1 (6 bases). Trimming took 1 base from V and 3 from J, leaving 15 bases between them. Germline CDR1 reads DFQATT; CDR2 reads SNEGSKA (reference sequence). This CDR3 has 15 residues. For the CDR3, the DNA is TGCAGTGCTAGAGGTTCGGGCAGGGGATACACTGAAGCTTTCTTT. The encoded protein is CSARGSGRGYTEAFF.

The CDR3 is CASSPAVNTNQPQHF. The DNA for the CDR3 is TGTGCCAGCAGCCCCGCGGTAAATACCAATCAGCCCCAGCATTTT. The chain links TRBV3-1 to TRBJ1-5; no firm D call. The V gene lost 4 bases and the J gene lost 3 bases, with 13 bases spanning the gap. The CDR3 length is 15 residues. The germline V gene encodes CDR1 LGHDT and CDR2 YNNKEL (reference sequence).

This clonotype was recorded a few times. V usage is TRBV28 and J usage is TRBJ2-7; perhaps TRBD1 as D (5 bases). The germline V and J ends were trimmed by 10 bases and 3 bases, with 7 bases remaining between them. Germline V gives CDR1 MDHEN, CDR2 SYDVKM. The CDR3 is 10 amino acids. This CDR3 is CATRDYEQYF. The CDR3 nucleotides are TGTGCCACCAGGGACTACGAGCAGTACTTC.

This clonotype appeared a few times. The chain recombines TRBV28 with TRBJ1-2; D is unclear. The CDR3 loop spans 14 amino acids. Germline lookup yields CDR1 MDHEN and CDR2 SYDVKM. Trimming pared 7 bases from V and 1 base from J, leaving 13 bases between. The CDR3 region is CASITGFRNYGYTF. Written as DNA, the CDR3 is TGTGCCAGCATAACTGGGTTCCGTAACTATGGCTACACCTTC.

This clonotype was seen at least ten times. The rearrangement uses TRBV4-2 and TRBJ2-2; 11 nucleotides align to TRBD2. In germline, CDR1 is LGHNA, CDR2 YNFKEQ. The CDR3 covers 17 residues. Germline trimming cut 0 bases from V and 3 bases from J; bases unmatched to any gene: 3. The DNA of the CDR3 is TGTGCCAGCAGCCAAGATGGGACTAGCGGAGACACCGGGGAGCTGTTTTTT. This codes for CASSQDGTSGDTGELFF.

This clonotype was seen only a few times. The chain combines TRBV7-2 with TRBJ2-7; TRBD2 might be the D (5 bases). Germline V gene sequence: CDR1 SGHTA, CDR2 FQGNSA. With 3 bases removed from V and 2 bases from J, the gap between germline ends came to 14 bases. There are 15 residues in the CDR3. DNA for the CDR3: TGTGCCAGCAGCTTGAAGCCACTAGTTGCCTACGAGCAGTACTTC. Translating gives CASSLKPLVAYEQYF. Together with reference TRBV7-2 and TRBJ2-7, the CDR3 gives the full variable domain: GAGVSQSPSNKVTEKGKDVELRCDPISGHTALYWYRQSLGQGLEFLIYFQGNSAPDKSGLPSDRFSAERTGGSVSTLTIQRTQQEDSAVYLCASSLKPLVAYEQYFGPGTRLTVT.

With regard to this clonotype: A read error may account for a junction end that differs from germline. The V and J genes are TRBV27 and TRBJ1-2; 9 nucleotides agree with TRBD1. The germline gives CDR1 MNHEY, CDR2 SMNVEV (reference sequence). CDR3 length: 15 residues. The CDR3 region is CASSPGTGTTYPLFF. Here the CDR3 DNA reads TGTGCCAGCAGTCCAGGGACAGGGACCACCTATCCCCTTTTCTTC.

This clonotype has a handful of counts. The CDR3 sequence is CASSFGRGPSYNEQFF. CDR3 coding DNA: TGTGCCAGCAGCTTTGGCCGGGGGCCCTCCTACAATGAGCAGTTCTTC. The chain combines TRBV7-2 with TRBJ2-1; either TRBD1 or TRBD2 may fit D (6 bases each). There are 16 residues in the CDR3. V gave up 3 bases and J gave up 0 bases, with 12 bases separating them. Germline V gives CDR1 SGHTA, CDR2 FQGNSA. Supplemented by reference TRBV7-2 and TRBJ2-1, the full variable domain reads GAGVSQSPSNKVTEKGKDVELRCDPISGHTALYWYRQSLGQGLEFLIYFQGNSAPDKSGLPSDRFSAERTGGSVSTLTIQRTQQEDSAVYLCASSFGRGPSYNEQFFGPGTRLTVL.

This clonotype was observed many times. The chain links TRBV7-2 to TRBJ2-1; tentative D call: TRBD1 (5 bases). CDR1 and CDR2 from the germline V gene are SGHTA and FQGNSA. The CDR3 is 13 amino acids. With 5 bases removed from V and 4 bases from J, the gap between germline ends came to 9 bases. CDR3 amino acids: CASSLRAYNEQFF. The CDR3 nucleotides are TGTGCCAGCAGCCTCAGGGCATACAATGAGCAGTTCTTC.

This clonotype was detected only a few times. The chain is built from TRBV6-5 and TRBJ2-5, with a possible D match to TRBD2 (6 bases). Trimming pared 2 bases from V and 5 bases from J, leaving 12 bases between. The CDR3 extends over 14 amino acids. CDR1 and CDR2 (germline): MNHEY, SVGAGI. The CDR3 loop reads CASSYEGGWETQYF. The CDR3 DNA reads TGTGCCAGCAGTTACGAGGGAGGATGGGAGACCCAGTACTTC.

The rearrangement links TRBV7-2 to TRBJ2-7; 12 nucleotides agree with TRBD2. After removal of 6 bases from V and 1 base from J, the junction contained 4 bases not matched to a gene. Germline assignment: CDR1 SGHTA and CDR2 FQGNSA. CDR3 size: 15 residues. The CDR3 sequence is CASRLAGGSSYEQYF. DNA for the CDR3: TGTGCCAGCAGGCTAGCGGGAGGGTCTTCCTACGAGCAGTACTTC. The full variable domain, its missing parts supplied by reference TRBV7-2 and TRBJ2-7, is GAGVSQSPSNKVTEKGKDVELRCDPISGHTALYWYRQSLGQGLEFLIYFQGNSAPDKSGLPSDRFSAERTGGSVSTLTIQRTQQEDSAVYLCASRLAGGSSYEQYFGPGTRLTVT.